What follows are 23 T cell receptor beta chains derived from one specimen sequenced in a study of glioma-infiltrating T cells after dendritic cell vaccination. Repertoires were generated with immunoSEQ multiplex PCR, while TCRdb's copy carries only in-frame clones and drops some. The table records some 100,000 clones, under 90% of them present only once. This specimen consisted of blood, obtained before dendritic cell vaccination. The origin of the receptors is a human donor with glioblastoma.

In the case of this clone: The sample has other DNA sequences that encode this CDR3 too. The V gene is TRBV7-2, the J gene TRBJ2-1; tentatively, D is TRBD2 (5 bases). There are 18 residues in the CDR3. The germline V and J ends were trimmed by 1 base and 4 bases, with 20 bases remaining between them. The germline CDR1 and CDR2 sequences are SGHTA and FQGNSA. The chain's CDR3 is CASSLVGNSALQYNEQFF. The CDR3 DNA is TGTGCCAGCAGCTTAGTGGGGAATAGCGCTCTCCAATACAATGAGCAGTTCTTC. Combining the CDR3 with reference TRBV7-2 and TRBJ2-1 gives the whole variable domain GAGVSQSPSNKVTEKGKDVELRCDPISGHTALYWYRQSLGQGLEFLIYFQGNSAPDKSGLPSDRFSAERTGGSVSTLTIQRTQQEDSAVYLCASSLVGNSALQYNEQFFGPGTRLTVL.

This CDR3 is CASSSLETSPGDEQFF. CDR3 sequence (DNA): TGTGCCAGCAGCTCACTGGAGACTAGCCCTGGGGATGAGCAGTTCTTC. This chain links TRBV11-2 with TRBJ2-1; 7 positions agree with TRBD2. Per germline, CDR1 SGHAT and CDR2 FQNNGV. The CDR3 is made up of 16 amino acids. Trimming at V came to 4 bases and at J to 8 bases, leaving 14 bases not matched to a gene.

The chain couples TRBV5-1 to TRBJ2-3, with TRBD2 identical over 8 bases. Germline CDR1 reads SGHRS; CDR2 reads YFSETQ. This CDR3 contains 14 residues. Trimming removed 6 bases from V and 5 bases from J; junction bases left unmatched: 8. The CDR3 nucleotides read TGCGCCAGCAAATCCCAGGCGGGGGGAGATACGCAGTATTTT. As protein: CASKSQAGGDTQYF. Filled out from reference TRBV5-1 and TRBJ2-3, the complete variable domain reads KAGVTQTPRYLIKTRGQQVTLSCSPISGHRSVSWYQQTPGQGLQFLFEYFSETQRNKGNFPGRFSGRQFSNSRSEMNVSTLELGDSALYLCASKSQAGGDTQYFGPGTRLTVL.

This clone has only a few counts. This chain links TRBV4-3 with TRBJ2-7; 8 bases are a match to TRBD2. The CDR3 is 12 residues long. The germline gives CDR1 LGHNA, CDR2 YSLEER. The ends lost 11 bases at V and 5 bases at J; junction bases unmatched: 8. The CDR3 loop is CASGGGQHEQYF. In nucleotides, the CDR3 is TGCGCCTCGGGCGGGGGGCAGCACGAGCAGTACTTC.

The chain links TRBV5-4 to TRBJ1-3, with a tentative D call TRBD1 (6 bases). The V gene lost 3 bases and the J gene lost 3 bases, with 13 bases spanning the gap. Germline V gives CDR1 SGHNT, CDR2 YYREEE (reference sequence). This CDR3 region has 15 residues. The CDR3 is CASSSQGLGGNTIYF. Here the CDR3 DNA reads TGTGCCAGCAGCTCACAGGGCCTCGGTGGAAACACCATATATTTT.

The chain is built from TRBV5-1 and TRBJ1-1; weak D call: TRBD1 (6 bases). Germline CDR1 is SGHRS and CDR2 is YFSETQ. V dropped 0 bases and J dropped 3 bases, with 9 bases sitting between them. This CDR3 region has 14 residues. The CDR3 is CASSLAGGHTEAFF. The DNA for the CDR3 is TGCGCCAGCAGCTTGGCCGGGGGGCACACTGAAGCTTTCTTT.

The rearrangement joins TRBV11-3 to TRBJ2-3; TRBD1 is a possible D gene (5 bases). CDR1 and CDR2 (germline): SGHNT, YENEEA. The V and J ends lost 6 bases and 1 base respectively, with 11 bases between them. The CDR3 totals 14 residues. The CDR3 DNA sequence: TGTGCCAGCAGTAAACAGGAGCGCACAGATACGCAGTATTTT. Its translation: CASSKQERTDTQYF.

This clone was seen a few times. The gene calls are TRBV7-9 and TRBJ1-2, with TRBD1 matching over 7 bases. The length of the CDR3 is 16 residues. CDR1 and CDR2 from the germline V gene are SEHNR and FQNEAQ (reference sequence). Trimming removed 1 base from V and 4 bases from J; junction bases left unmatched: 9. The CDR3 loop reads CASSLGLGTEFYGYTF. The CDR3 DNA reads as TGTGCCAGCAGCTTAGGATTAGGGACAGAATTCTATGGCTACACCTTC. Based on the CDR3 plus reference TRBV7-9 and TRBJ1-2, the full variable domain is DTGVSQNPRHKITKRGQNVTFRCDPISEHNRLYWYRQTLGQGPEFLTYFQNEAQLEKSRLLSDRFSAERPKGSFSTLEIQRTEQGDSAMYLCASSLGLGTEFYGYTFGSGTRLTVV.

This clone was seen only a few times. The chain is built from TRBV7-9 and TRBJ1-4; D ambiguous. V dropped 1 base and J dropped 7 bases, with 4 bases sitting between them. The germline V gene encodes CDR1 SEHNR and CDR2 FQNEAQ (reference sequence). This CDR3 spans 12 amino acids. CDR3 DNA: TGTGCCAGCAGCTTAGACGGTGAAAAACTGTTTTTT. Translating it yields CASSLDGEKLFF.

The genes are TRBV19 and TRBJ2-3, with 11 bases fitting TRBD1. There are 15 residues in the CDR3. The junction had 5 bases not matched to a gene; V was cut back by 5 bases and J by 4 bases. Germline assignment: CDR1 LNHDA and CDR2 SQIVND (reference sequence). CDR3 in DNA: TGTGCCAGTAGTCCTCGGGACAGGGGGGCAGATACGCAGTATTTT. Protein sequence: CASSPRDRGADTQYF.

The chain combines TRBV6-5 with TRBJ1-2, with D unclear. This CDR3 comprises 14 residues. The germline gives CDR1 MNHEY, CDR2 SVGAGI. V lost 8 bases and J 4 bases, leaving 17 bases between the germline ends. Here the CDR3 reads CASRPTGGGYGYTF. The CDR3 DNA sequence: TGTGCCAGCCGGCCCACGGGAGGCGGCTATGGCTACACCTTC.

The chain links TRBV5-4 to TRBJ2-1; 9 nucleotides line up with TRBD2. The CDR3 covers 16 residues. Looked up from germline, CDR1 is SGHNT and CDR2 is YYREEE (reference sequence). V was clipped by 4 bases and J by 3 bases; unmatched bases: 8. In DNA form, the CDR3 reads TGTGCCAGCAGCCACCCCGGACTAGCGCTCTACAATGAGCAGTTCTTC. The encoded protein is CASSHPGLALYNEQFF.

The rearrangement links TRBV9 to TRBJ1-5, with unresolved D. There are 15 residues in the CDR3. CDR1 is SGDLS, CDR2 YYNGEE, per germline. The V end lost 0 bases, the J end lost 0 bases, and 7 bases lay between the germline ends. CDR3 sequence (DNA): TGTGCCAGCAGCGTAGGGGCAGCTAGCAATCAGCCCCAGCATTTT. Translating it yields CASSVGAASNQPQHF. Supplemented by reference TRBV9 and TRBJ1-5, the full variable domain reads DSGVTQTPKHLITATGQRVTLRCSPRSGDLSVYWYQQSLDQGLQFLIQYYNGEERAKGNILERFSAQQFPDLHSELNLSSLELGDSALYFCASSVGAASNQPQHFGDGTRLSIL.

J is TRBJ1-1 and V is TRBV6-4, with TRBD1 matching over 7 bases. The germline CDR1 and CDR2 sequences are MRHNA and SNTAGT. The CDR3 runs 15 residues. The trim removed 7 bases at V and 4 bases at J, leaving 12 bases unmatched. CDR3 sequence: CASTSQEGASTEAFF. For the CDR3, the DNA is TGTGCCAGCACCTCCCAGGAGGGGGCAAGCACTGAAGCTTTCTTT.

The genes are TRBV18 and TRBJ2-3, with 10 bases lining up with TRBD2. Germline V gives CDR1 KGHSH, CDR2 LQKENI. Trimming at V came to 10 bases and at J to 1 base, leaving 5 bases not matched to a gene. The CDR3 extends over 14 amino acids. The CDR3 loop reads CATHGTSGTDTQYF. In DNA form, the CDR3 reads TGTGCCACCCACGGGACTAGCGGCACAGATACGCAGTATTTT.

This rearrangement joins TRBV5-1 to TRBJ1-1; TRBD1 might be the D (6 bases). Germline CDR1 SGHRS, CDR2 YFSETQ. V lost 1 base and J lost 5, with 15 bases in between. The CDR3 is made up of 15 amino acids. The CDR3 DNA reads as TGCGCCAGCAGCTTGAGCAGGGGCCCGAAGACTGAAGCTTTCTTT. It is translated as CASSLSRGPKTEAFF.

This clone was seen only once. The genes are TRBV19 and TRBJ2-1, with 7 positions matching TRBD2. Trimming took 3 bases from V and 9 from J; bases not matched to a gene: 8. Per germline, CDR1 LNHDA and CDR2 SQIVND (reference sequence). The CDR3 sequence is 14 residues long. The DNA for the CDR3 is TGTGCCAGTAGTATCCGGGGGAGGGTCACTGAGCAGTTCTTC. Protein sequence: CASSIRGRVTEQFF.

This clone was observed a handful of times. This CDR3 is also generated by other DNA sequences in the sample. The chain employs TRBV6-5 and TRBJ2-1, with D unclear. The germline V gene has CDR1 MNHEY and CDR2 SVGAGI. The CDR3 totals 14 residues. V lost 8 bases, J lost 0 bases, and 11 bases lay in between. The CDR3 protein is CASRLRSSYNEQFF. CDR3 nucleotide sequence: TGTGCCAGCCGGCTAAGGAGCTCCTACAATGAGCAGTTCTTC.

The chain is built from TRBV6-1 and TRBJ1-1, with D possibly being TRBD1 (5 bases). CDR3 length equals 16 residues. V was pared by 0 bases and J by 8 bases, with 19 bases between. Germline V lookup: CDR1 MNHNS, CDR2 SASEGT. The CDR3 sequence is CASSEASARVWVEAFF. The DNA for the CDR3 is TGTGCCAGCAGTGAAGCGTCGGCCAGGGTATGGGTCGAAGCTTTCTTT.

This chain links TRBV19 with TRBJ2-7, with D possibly matching TRBD2 (6 bases). Germline CDR1 is LNHDA and CDR2 is SQIVND (reference sequence). The ends were cut back, 5 bases at V and 11 bases at J, with 28 bases in the middle. The CDR3 is 16 amino acids. DNA of the CDR3: TGTGCCAGTAGTCCTTGGACCTACGAGCAGTACGCGGGGAAGTACTTC. Its protein is CASSPWTYEQYAGKYF.

The chain carries TRBV5-4 and TRBJ1-1; the D is unclear. CDR3 size: 14 residues. Germline loops: CDR1 SGHNT, CDR2 YYREEE (reference sequence). The V end lost 2 bases, the J end lost 5 bases, and 13 bases lay between the germline ends. The CDR3 DNA is TGTGCCAGCAGCTTTCTTGAGGAGTTAACTGAAGCTTTCTTT. It translates to CASSFLEELTEAFF.

V gene TRBV27 combines with J gene TRBJ2-5; TRBD2 is a possible D gene (5 bases). The DNA end is a closer match to TRBJ2-7, so the J assignment may be wrong. Germline CDR1 is MNHEY and CDR2 is SMNVEV (reference sequence). CDR3 length: 15 residues. DNA of the CDR3: TGTGCCAGCAGTTTATCCGGACTGCCTTCTGGCGAGCAGTACTTC. Encoded protein: CASSLSGLPSGEQYF.

The genes are TRBV19 and TRBJ2-5; perhaps TRBD1 as D (5 bases). The V end lost 5 bases, the J end lost 4 bases, and 17 bases lay between the germline ends. The CDR3 has 15 residues. Germline loops: CDR1 LNHDA, CDR2 SQIVND (reference sequence). CDR3 DNA: TGTGCCAGTAGTCCCCTTTCAGGGAAGGGAGAGACCCAGTACTTC. It specifies CASSPLSGKGETQYF.